In its sample, the clone carrying this TCR beta chain was seen a few times. This entry comes from a study of T-cell memory formation after mild COVID-19. MiXCR, applied by TCRdb to the 5' RACE reads, yields one record per CDR3 protein. The sample lists 350,000 to 500,000 distinct CDR3 sequences, 20% occurring once. Looked up from germline, CDR1 is MGHRA and CDR2 is YSYEKL. The CDR3 totals 16 residues. V was clipped by 0 bases and J by 8 bases, with 16 bases between them. This clonotype was sampled from an adult woman who had mild COVID-19 (a few samples of this study predate the infection). Cell type and time point are not known. Sequencing used PBMCs or a T cell subset sorted from them (not recorded which). The rearrangement uses TRBV4-1 and TRBJ1-4, with a tentative D call TRBD1 (5 bases). The CDR3 here is CASSQDLSGFREKLFF. The CDR3 DNA follows: TGCGCCAGCAGCCAAGATCTATCAGGGTTCAGGGAAAAACTGTTTTTT.